This T cell receptor beta chain was identified in a study of CD8 T cells in ankylosing spondylitis (dated by TCRdb to the late 2010s). Concerning the study at large: The study set out to find disease-linked TCR variants by profiling T cell receptor beta repertoires in ankylosing spondylitis patients and healthy donors. In total, the full study cohort was made up of about 110 healthy donors and 25 ankylosing spondylitis patients. Peripheral blood was sampled, and synovial fluid was additionally collected from ankylosing spondylitis patients. Findings and caveats that apply to the study as a whole: In peripheral blood, the disease-linked clones were found at relatively low frequencies and had a CD8+ phenotype. A TCR beta motif made up of several highly homologous amino acid variants appeared to be characteristic of blood from ankylosing spondylitis patients. Some motif variants had previously been reported in the synovial fluid and blood of reactive arthritis patients, which suggests shared mechanisms of disease initiation. According to the report, matched synovial fluid samples from ankylosing spondylitis patients were significantly enriched for the disease-linked clones.

This clonotype has just a few counts. Its antigen is not yet known. A read error may explain this, as a much larger clone is one base away. Sequenced using an Illumina HiSeq 2500. Quantitative 5'-RACE with molecular barcodes was used to prepare TCR beta libraries. Turning to the authors' computational methods: A new computational method based on a probabilistic model of VDJ rearrangement was used to identify disease-linked TCR variants. TCRdb applied fastp at Q25 and MiXCR to the public reads, then kept only in-frame beta chains. Each entry merges the rows of one CDR3 protein and shows their most common DNA and genes. TCRdb, rather than the study authors, made the V and J calls. Present in this sample are 180,000 or so distinct CDR3 sequences, around a tenth of which were seen just once. The ten most abundant clones make up about 27% of the sample. The sample consisted of blood, either unsorted or a sorted T cell fraction (not recorded which). The clonotype was recovered from a male donor with ankylosing spondylitis or in good health (not recorded which).

The CDR3 region: CAISDTCGAFF. The bases read TGTGCCATCAGTGACACCTGTGGGGCTTTCTTT. The chain is assembled from TRBV10-3 and TRBJ1-1, with the D segment identity uncertain. The germline V gene encodes CDR1 ENHRY and CDR2 SYGVKD. From cysteine to phenylalanine, the CDR3 is 11 amino acids long. Left in the record is the CDR3 DNA by itself, 33 bases read in frame from the first base. V loses 3 bases, J loses 11 bases, and the germline ends lie 10 bases apart.